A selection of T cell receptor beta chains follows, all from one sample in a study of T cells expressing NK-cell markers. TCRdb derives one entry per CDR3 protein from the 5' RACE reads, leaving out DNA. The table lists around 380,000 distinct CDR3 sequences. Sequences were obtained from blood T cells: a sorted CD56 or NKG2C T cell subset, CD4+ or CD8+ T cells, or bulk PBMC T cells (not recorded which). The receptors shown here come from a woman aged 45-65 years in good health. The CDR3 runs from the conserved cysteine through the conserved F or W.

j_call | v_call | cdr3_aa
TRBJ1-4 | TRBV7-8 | CASSLESRPSEKLFF
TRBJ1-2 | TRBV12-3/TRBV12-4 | CASSPTGSGYGYTF
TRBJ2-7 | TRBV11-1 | CASSPTVYEQYF
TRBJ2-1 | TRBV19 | CASSISALNEQFF
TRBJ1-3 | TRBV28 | CATAGGSLGNTIYF
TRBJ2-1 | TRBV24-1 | CATSDLWGEQFF
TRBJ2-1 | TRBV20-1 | CSARDHEGGATGEQFF
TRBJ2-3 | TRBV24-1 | CATSDRSGAQEDTQYF
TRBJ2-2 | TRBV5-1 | CASSLTPGLAATGELFF
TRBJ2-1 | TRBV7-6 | CASSSFFGSGAAYNEQFF
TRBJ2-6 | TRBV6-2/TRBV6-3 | CASRPLLTGGAVSGANVLTF
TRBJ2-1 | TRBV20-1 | CSARGLGTSGLSSYNEQFF
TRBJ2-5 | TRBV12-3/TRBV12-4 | CASKTEETQYF
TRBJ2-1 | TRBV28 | CASSLYGTGGNEQFF
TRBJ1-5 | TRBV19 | CASTYVDRGGNQPQHF
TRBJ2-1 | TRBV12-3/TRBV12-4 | CASNPGGSGYNEQFF
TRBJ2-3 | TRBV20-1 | CSARVIGDTQYF
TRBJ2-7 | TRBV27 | CASRSYLSGIYEQYF